Below are 2 T cell receptor beta chains sequenced from a single sample in a study of PD-L1 blockade in urothelial cancer. Sequenced by immunoSEQ multiplex PCR; TCRdb stores in-frame clones only, minus some. The table includes 70,000 to 85,000 clones, around four fifths detected once. Sequencing used PBMCs, obtained around atezolizumab (anti-PD-L1) treatment. The receptors come from a man aged 65-85 years with urothelial cancer.

This chain connects TRBV2 to TRBJ2-2; 9 positions match TRBD2. The CDR3 is 15 amino acids. The junction had 10 bases not matched to a gene; V was cut back by 8 bases and J by 6 bases. Germline CDR1 reads SNHLY; CDR2 reads FYNNEI. The CDR3 coding sequence is TGTGCCAGCTGCTTGGGCGGGAGGGCCTCCGGGGAGCTGTTTTTT. Translation gives CASCLGGRASGELFF.

The rearrangement joins TRBV7-9 to TRBJ2-7; unclear D gene. The V end was cut by 3 bases, the J end by 5 bases, with 14 bases between. The germline V gene encodes CDR1 SEHNR and CDR2 FQNEAQ (reference sequence). This CDR3 spans 14 amino acids. Here the CDR3 DNA reads TGTGCCAGCAGCTTGCAACTCGGAGTCGACGAGCAGTACTTC. Translating gives CASSLQLGVDEQYF.